Presented here are 13 T cell receptor beta chains from one specimen sequenced in a study of cytomegalovirus exposure and HLA in healthy donors. In the PCR, 60 Vbeta and 13 Jbeta primers were used. The table came from immunoSEQ multiplex PCR; TCRdb's copy has only in-frame clones and leaves some out. The sample shows about 130,000 clones, 65% to 90% of them seen only once. The sample comprised PBMCs. These receptors all come from a man over 45 in good health and CMV-seronegative.

The rearrangement links TRBV20-1 to TRBJ2-1; D uncertain. V lost 6 bases and J lost 5, with 5 bases in between. The CDR3 covers 10 residues. In germline, CDR1 is DFQATT, CDR2 SNEGSKA (reference sequence). The CDR3 DNA reads TGCAGTGCACAAGACAATGAGCAGTTCTTC. Encoded protein: CSAQDNEQFF.

This chain uses TRBV5-1 with TRBJ1-2, with 8 bases fitting TRBD1. J was trimmed by 9 bases and V by 4 bases; bases with no gene match: 11. Germline CDR1 is SGHRS and CDR2 is YFSETQ. The CDR3 extends over 14 amino acids. In DNA form, the CDR3 reads TGCGCCAGCAGCCCGGGACAGGCGATATGGAGCTACACCTTC. It translates to CASSPGQAIWSYTF.

This sequence joins TRBV18 and TRBJ2-2, with 8 bases fitting TRBD1. V trimming: 2 bases; J trimming: 6 bases; junction bases outside the gene matches: 5. CDR3 size: 15 residues. CDR1 is KGHSH, CDR2 LQKENI, per germline. CDR3 amino acids: CASSPVTGVSGELFF. DNA of the CDR3: TGTGCCAGCTCACCAGTGACAGGGGTGTCCGGGGAGCTGTTTTTT. Full variable domain (outside the CDR3, taken from reference TRBV18 and TRBJ2-2): NAGVMQNPRHLVRRRGQEARLRCSPMKGHSHVYWYRQLPEEGLKFMVYLQKENIIDESGMPKERFSAEFPKEGPSILRIQQVVRGDSAAYFCASSPVTGVSGELFFGEGSRLTVL.

V is TRBV2 and J is TRBJ1-6, with 8 bases aligning to TRBD1. CDR3 length equals 16 residues. J lost 7 bases, V lost 3 bases, and 8 bases had no gene match. CDR1 is SNHLY and CDR2 is FYNNEI in the germline V gene. CDR3 region: CASSDPSQGANSPLHF. The CDR3 DNA follows: TGTGCCAGCAGTGACCCGTCTCAGGGGGCCAATTCACCCCTCCACTTT.

V and J are TRBV6-1 and TRBJ2-1, with TRBD2 identical over 14 bases. This CDR3 comprises 14 residues. The V and J ends lost 7 bases and 7 bases, in that order; junction bases with no gene match: 3. Germline V gene sequence: CDR1 MNHNS, CDR2 SASEGT. DNA of the CDR3: TGTGCCAGCACTAGACTAGCGGGGGGGAATGAGCAGTTCTTC. Its translation is CASTRLAGGNEQFF.

This clone was detected only a few times. This chain connects TRBV28 to TRBJ1-2; D possibly corresponds to TRBD1 (6 bases). V was cut by 6 bases and J by 5 bases, with 25 bases left in between. CDR1 is MDHEN, CDR2 SYDVKM, per germline. The CDR3 is made up of 17 amino acids. CDR3 nucleotides: TGTGCCAGCAGGGAAACACTCGGGACACCCGACGGGTATGGCTACACCTTC. It yields the protein CASRETLGTPDGYGYTF.

The CDR3 DNA follows: TGTGCCAGCAGTTACGAGGGAACCAATTCACCCCTCCACTTT. This sequence encodes CASSYEGTNSPLHF. V is TRBV6-5 and J is TRBJ1-6; D is uncertain. The V end lost 2 bases, the J end lost 7 bases, and 9 bases lay between the germline ends. Germline CDR1 and CDR2: MNHEY and SVGAGI. CDR3 length: 14 residues.

The gene calls are TRBV5-8 and TRBJ1-1; D remains unclear. V was clipped by 5 bases and J by 1 base, with 9 bases between them. Germline CDR1 and CDR2: SGHTS and YDEGEE. The CDR3 contains 13 residues. The CDR3 sequence: CASRFLQNTEAFF. Written as DNA, the CDR3 is TGTGCCAGCAGATTCTTACAGAACACTGAAGCTTTCTTT.

This clone was detected only a few times. The genes are TRBV7-9 and TRBJ1-2; 8 bases line up with TRBD1. This CDR3 is built from 17 residues. V gave up 4 bases and J gave up 4 bases; unmatched junction bases: 14. CDR1 and CDR2 (germline): SEHNR, FQNEAQ (reference sequence). CDR3 DNA sequence: TGTGCCAGCAGCTCCAGGCGGCTGGACAGGGATCTCTATGGCTACACCTTC. Its protein is CASSSRRLDRDLYGYTF.

The chain recombines TRBV6-1 with TRBJ1-2; weak D call: TRBD1 (5 bases). CDR1 MNHNS and CDR2 SASEGT come from the germline V gene. V was pared by 0 bases and J by 2 bases, with 7 bases between. This CDR3 has 14 residues. CDR3 nucleotides: TGTGCCAGCAGTGAAGCGCGGGGGAACTATGGCTACACCTTC. Its protein product is CASSEARGNYGYTF.

The chain is built from TRBV5-6 and TRBJ1-4; D may be TRBD1 (6 bases). Germline V CDR1 and CDR2: SGHDT, YYEEEE. This CDR3 comprises 14 residues. With 4 bases removed from V and 8 bases from J, the gap between germline ends came to 15 bases. The CDR3: CASSLRQAREKLFF. DNA for the CDR3: TGTGCCAGCAGCCTACGACAGGCCCGCGAAAAACTGTTTTTT. The complete variable domain, with remaining parts taken from reference TRBV5-6 and TRBJ1-4, reads DAGVTQSPTHLIKTRGQQVTLRCSPKSGHDTVSWYQQALGQGPQFIFQYYEEEERQRGNFPDRFSGHQFPNYSSELNVNALLLGDSALYLCASSLRQAREKLFFGSGTQLSVL.

V is TRBV5-1 and J is TRBJ2-2; 9 bases match TRBD1. Germline V gene data show CDR1 as SGHRS and CDR2 as YFSETQ. CDR3 length equals 15 residues. The trim removed 4 bases at V and 4 bases at J, leaving 5 bases unmatched. CDR3 protein: CASSSNRGPTGELFF. CDR3 nucleotides: TGCGCCAGCAGCAGCAACAGGGGGCCCACCGGGGAGCTGTTTTTT.

The rearrangement joins TRBV30 to TRBJ1-2; possibly TRBD1 for D (6 bases). The CDR3 has 13 residues. From germline, CDR1 is GTSNPN and CDR2 SVGIG (reference sequence). V lost 3 bases to trimming and J lost 4 bases, with 12 bases between them. CDR3 sequence: CAWRTRGSYGYTF. For the CDR3, the DNA is TGTGCCTGGAGGACCAGGGGAAGCTATGGCTACACCTTC.